What follows describes a single T cell receptor beta chain. The V gene lost 1 base and the J gene lost 1 base, with 10 bases spanning the gap. Germline CDR1 SEHNR, CDR2 FQNEAQ (reference sequence). The length of the CDR3 is 15 residues. This specimen belongs to a study of blood T cell repertoires in COVID-19. Study summary: Samples of COVID-19 (acute and convalescent) were obtained from the United States, Italy and Spain.

Membership in each cohort depended on participant-reported clinical history. TCRdb's copy holds only in-frame clones and misses some; the assay was immunoSEQ multiplex PCR. The sample lists over 200,000 clones, around 83% occurring once. The source is a middle-aged woman who had recovered from COVID-19. V is TRBV7-9 and J is TRBJ1-1, with a weak D call TRBD1 (5 bases). Sequenced sample: PBMCs or T cells enriched from blood (not recorded which). The CDR3 nucleotides are TGTGCCAGCAGCTTAGGGATACAGGCGAACACTGAAGCTTTCTTT. This encodes CASSLGIQANTEAFF.